By proportion, the clone carrying this TCR beta chain is medium-sized. This CDR3 comprises 13 residues. Unmatched junction bases numbered 7, after V lost 11 bases and J lost 0 bases. CDR1 is SEHNR and CDR2 is FQNEAQ in the germline V gene (reference sequence). A universal primer site was created by template switching, with the cDNA bearing unique molecular identifiers. TCRdb analysed the 5' RACE reads with MiXCR anew, one entry per CDR3 protein. This table has approximately 700,000 distinct CDR3 sequences, approximately 18% appearing once. This specimen belongs to a study of identical twins. The same sample was also used in a study of T cells expressing NK-cell markers.

The sample comprised PBMCs. The V call is TRBV7-9, the J call TRBJ2-7; TRBD2 agrees at 7 bases. This TCR derives from a woman younger than 35 in good health. The DNA of the CDR3 is TGTGCCTCGAACGCGGGGGACTCCTACGAGCAGTACTTC. Protein sequence: CASNAGDSYEQYF.